This T cell receptor beta chain was recorded in a study of blood T cell repertoires in COVID-19. About the study: The United States, Italy and Spain supplied acute and convalescent COVID-19 samples. PBMCs, B-cell-depleted T cells, or T cells provided the cDNA or gDNA that made up the material.

Sequenced by immunoSEQ multiplex PCR; TCRdb stores in-frame clones only, minus some. The table has 64,000 or so clones, approximately 78% seen once; the top ten hold approximately 12%. CDR3 length: 14 amino acids. The V end was cut by 5 bases, the J end by 1 base, with 8 bases between. Per the germline V gene, CDR1 is LNHDA and CDR2 is SQIVND (reference sequence). The sequenced sample consisted of peripheral blood. The chain joins TRBV19 to TRBJ2-2; a possible D gene is TRBD1 (5 bases). This TCR derives from a man at least 80 years old with acute or convalescent COVID-19. The CDR3 nucleotides are TGTGCCAGTAGTCAAGGGGAGAACACCGGGGAGCTGTTTTTT. It specifies CASSQGENTGELFF.